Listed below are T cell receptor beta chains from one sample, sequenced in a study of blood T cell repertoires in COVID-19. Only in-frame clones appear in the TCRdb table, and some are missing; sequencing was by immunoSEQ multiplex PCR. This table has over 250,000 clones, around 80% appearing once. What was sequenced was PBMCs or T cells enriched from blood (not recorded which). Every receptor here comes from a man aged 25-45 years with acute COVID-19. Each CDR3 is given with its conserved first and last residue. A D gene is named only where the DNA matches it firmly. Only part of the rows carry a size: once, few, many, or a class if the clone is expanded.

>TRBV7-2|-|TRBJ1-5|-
TGTGCCAGCGCGAGCGGCGCTAGTCAGCCCCAGCATTTT
CASASGASQPQHF
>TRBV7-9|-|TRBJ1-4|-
TGTGCCAGCAGCTTGACAGCCGGGCTTAATGAAAAACTGTTTTTT
CASSLTAGLNEKLFF
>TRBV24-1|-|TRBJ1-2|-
TGTGCCACCAGTCGGGTGGGCTATGGCTACACCTTC
CATSRVGYGYTF
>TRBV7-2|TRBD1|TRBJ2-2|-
TGTGCCAGCAGCTTAGCGCTAAGGGTGTGGGGACAGGGCTCCGGGGAGCTGTTTTTT
CASSLALRVWGQGSGELFF
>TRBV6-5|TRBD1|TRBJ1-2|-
TGTGCCAGCAGCCGACCTCCGGGACAGGAGGGTGGCTACACCTTC
CASSRPPGQEGGYTF
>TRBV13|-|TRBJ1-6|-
TGTGCCAGCAGCATGACTTTACGTGCGGGGTCACCCCTCCACTTT
CASSMTLRAGSPLHF
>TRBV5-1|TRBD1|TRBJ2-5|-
TGCGCCAGCAGACCCACAGGGGTAGAGACCCAGTACTTC
CASRPTGVETQYF
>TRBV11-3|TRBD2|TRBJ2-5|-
TGTGCCAGCAGCTCCCCGGGACTAGCGGAAGAGACCCAGTACTTC
CASSSPGLAEETQYF
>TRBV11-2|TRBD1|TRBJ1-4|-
TGTGCCACAACAGGGGTGCGGGAAAAACTGTTTTTT
CATTGVREKLFF
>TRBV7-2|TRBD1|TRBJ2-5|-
TGTGCCAGCAGCCGGGACAGGGGACAAGAGACCCAGTACTTC
CASSRDRGQETQYF
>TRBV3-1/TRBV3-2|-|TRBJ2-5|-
TGTGCCAGCAAAGTCAGCTCAGGGGAGACCCAGTACTTC
CASKVSSGETQYF
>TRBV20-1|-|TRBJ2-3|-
TGCAGTGCTAGTATATCGGCGGGCGGGGGCACAGATACGCAGTATTTT
CSASISAGGGTDTQYF
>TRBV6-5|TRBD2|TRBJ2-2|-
TGTGCCAGCCGGACTAGCGGGAAGTGGGCCGGGGAGCTGTTTTTT
CASRTSGKWAGELFF
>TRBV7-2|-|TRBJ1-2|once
TGTGCCAGCAGCCGGGGCGGGGAAATCCGTAGTGGGACCTTC
CASSRGGEIRSGTF
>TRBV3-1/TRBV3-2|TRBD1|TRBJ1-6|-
TGTGCCAGCAGCCAAGGTGGACAGGGGGCTTCACCCCTCCACTTT
CASSQGGQGASPLHF
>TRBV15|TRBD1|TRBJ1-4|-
TGTGCCACCAGCAGGGACAGGAATGAAAAACTGTTTTTT
CATSRDRNEKLFF
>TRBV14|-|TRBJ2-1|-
TGTGCCAGCAGCCAAGACAGGGGACTATTCTACAATGAGCAGTTCTTC
CASSQDRGLFYNEQFF
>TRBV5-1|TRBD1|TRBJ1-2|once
TGTGCCAGCAGCTTGGGACAGGGGGTAGACTATGGCTACACCTTC
CASSLGQGVDYGYTF
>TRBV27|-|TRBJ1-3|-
TGTGCCAGCAGTTTAACGTATAGCTCTGGAAACACCATATATTTT
CASSLTYSSGNTIYF
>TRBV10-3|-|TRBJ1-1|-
TGTGCCATCAGTGAGTCGGGACTGGGAGGTACTGAAGCTTTCTTT
CAISESGLGGTEAFF
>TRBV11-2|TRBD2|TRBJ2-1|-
TGTGCCAGCAGGCCAACTAGCGGGGGGGCCGGGGAGCAGTTCTTC
CASRPTSGGAGEQFF
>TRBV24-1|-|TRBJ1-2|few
TGTGCCACCAGTGCCTTAGGGGGGGACGGTTCTAACTATGGCTACACCTTC
CATSALGGDGSNYGYTF
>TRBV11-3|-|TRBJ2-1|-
TGTGCCAGCAGCCCCCGGGACTTCTCCTACAATGAGCAGTTCTTC
CASSPRDFSYNEQFF
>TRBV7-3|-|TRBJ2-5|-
TGTGCCAGCAGCCCGTCGGGGTTCCAAGAGACCCAGTACTTC
CASSPSGFQETQYF
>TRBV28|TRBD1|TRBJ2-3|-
TGTGCCAGCAGTCCAGGGGGCGCGAGGACAGATACGCAGTATTTT
CASSPGGARTDTQYF
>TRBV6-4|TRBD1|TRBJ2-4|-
TGTGCCAGCAGTGAGATACCGGGACAGGAGGCTACGTACTTC
CASSEIPGQEATYF
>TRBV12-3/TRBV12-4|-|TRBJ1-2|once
TGTGCCAGCACCCCCGGCTATGGCTACACCTTC
CASTPGYGYTF
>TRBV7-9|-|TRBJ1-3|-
TGTGCCAGCAGCGGCTCGGGGGGCTCTGGAAACACCATATATTTT
CASSGSGGSGNTIYF
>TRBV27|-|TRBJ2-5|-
TGTGCCAGCAGGACCTTAGTGCGGGGTCCCAAGGGGGCGACCCAGTACTTC
CASRTLVRGPKGATQYF